This T cell receptor beta chain was recorded in a study of cytomegalovirus exposure and HLA in healthy donors (dated by TCRdb to 2017 to 2019). A note on the overall study: In an earlier analysis of roughly 500 of the donors, 276 Gb of sequence data and about 110 million unique TCR beta sequences from 180 million or so T cells were reported. Of the roughly 400 genotyped donors, 81% were placed in the genetic ancestry cluster associated with self-reported Caucasian donors. In addition to the first cohort of around 670 subjects, a separate validation cohort of approximately 130 different subjects was used. To study patterns of TCR occurrence, a later analysis re-analyzed previously published TCR beta repertoires from around 700 donors and added high-resolution HLA genotyping. An early release covering about 600 HLA-typed donors comprised about 300 gigabases of sequencing data and 85 million or so unique TCR sequences. Donor age, sex, ethnicity and CMV serostatus were compiled alongside the repertoire data. Rather than drawing on any new phenotypic data, the later analysis identified candidate immune exposures from TCR beta sequences and the way those sequences occurred across donors. The T cell repertoires of around 730 subjects were profiled by immunosequencing and related to cytomegalovirus serostatus. The number of typed donors differed by locus: about 629-640 for A, B, C, DRB1 and DQB1; 522 for DQA1; roughly 600 for DPA1; and roughly 450 for DPB1. Genome-wide SNP genotypes for about 55% of the roughly 670 donors were used in a later genetic analysis, which treated that subset as a discovery cohort. Both class I and class II loci were covered by HLA typing, at four-digit resolution. The study was designed to test whether signatures of past pathogen exposure could be identified by cataloging public T cell receptors. In an earlier analysis of roughly 540 of the donors, high-throughput TCR beta sequencing was used to judge whether each TCR beta V gene segment behaved as functional or pseudogenic. To predict cytomegalovirus infection status, the study combined high-throughput TCR immunosequencing, statistical association of individual TCRs with disease status, and machine learning. Among about 360 genotyped donors of the cohort, an average of around 240,000 unique TCR beta nucleotide sequences were sequenced per donor, 15% to 20% of them non-productive. Roughly 5 DR-DQ haplotypes were handled as single units for association and clustering, since linkage in the cohort was strong. Every discovery cohort repertoire had been produced on one sequencing platform. General conclusions and limits of the study: A group of highly shared sequence variants was considered likely to be a technical artifact of the sequencing pipeline. Most CMV-associated TCR beta chains appeared to be HLA-restricted in a later analysis, and the HLA associations seemed to be driven largely by CMV exposure. Because HLA typing was unavailable for some donors at each locus, only the typed subset was used in association tests. Assigning TCR associations to individual alleles was difficult when HLA alleles, especially DR and DQ, strongly co-occurred. The authors suggested that the approach could potentially be extended to other disease states and immunological phenotypes. In a later analysis, about 17,000 TCR beta sequences were associated with specific HLA alleles at a false discovery rate of 0.05. The earlier analysis of about 600 of the donors excluded 15 to 20 rarely observed V segments, including chromosome 9 orphons, because counts were too low. Immune exposure information for the cohort was limited to CMV serostatus. A later analysis found that HLA-associated TCR beta chains were more clonally expanded and had lower generation probabilities than equally common non-associated chains. Presence/absence analyses assumed roughly uniform sequencing depth across donors, an assumption that may not hold. In an earlier analysis of approximately 600 of the donors, most TCR beta V segments were observed in productive rearrangements about 90% or about 30% of the time, broadly matching IMGT annotations. A later analysis found that TCR association rates varied across HLA loci, with DRB1 alleles showing the most associated TCRs and HLA-C alleles the fewest. Because the 87-base-pair reads could not distinguish some IMGT-functional V segments, including TRBV6-2 and TRBV6-3, those segments were excluded. In a later genetic analysis, fewer N-insertions in productive TCRs were reported among donors in an Asian-associated ancestry cluster than the approximately 710-donor mean. The classifier was reported to diagnose cytomegalovirus status with high specificity and sensitivity in both the original and validation cohorts. A further reported finding was that TCR beta sequences accurately predicted the HLA-A and HLA-B alleles for most subjects in the first cohort. An association between a missense DCLRE1C variant and V-gene and J-gene trimming of TCR beta chains was found in a later genetic analysis and replicated in an independent cohort. Only TCR beta chains were sequenced in this cohort, and the absence of alpha or paired-chain data limited detectable features. Most TCR sequences were observed very rarely across donors, whereas some public TCRs were present in many individuals. In vitro tests confirmed that a few of the cytomegalovirus-associated TCR beta chains recognize cytomegalovirus antigens. According to a later analysis, parvovirus B19, influenza, CMV and Epstein-Barr virus appeared linked to several top co-occurrence clusters. In the study, about 150 TCR beta chains were listed as associated with cytomegalovirus. Linkage disequilibrium might explain the correlated functional status among segregating V segments, but an unknown experimental factor could not be ruled out.

To prepare the library, the immunoSEQ multiplex PCR assay was applied. For the multiplex PCR, a mixture combining 60 forward primers for TCR Vbeta segments and 13 reverse primers for TCR Jbeta segments was used. Amplification of the CDR3 region of rearranged TCR beta genes was performed with a multiplex PCR assay on genomic DNA. Amplified TCR beta libraries were sequenced as 87-base-pair reads on the Illumina HiSeq System. The published analysis was carried out like this. A later analysis counted about 76 million unique TCR beta chains across the 666 repertoires, and around 12 million of these chains were shared by at least two donors. To remove PCR and sequencing errors, raw reads were error-corrected and collapsed into unique sequences using a nearest-neighbor algorithm that merged closely related sequences. V, D and J gene segments were assigned by aligning CDR3 sequences to IMGT reference sequences. For a sequence to be retained, at least a six-nucleotide match to both a V gene segment and a J gene segment was required. A rearrangement was called productive if the CDR3 had no stop codons and remained in frame with V and J, and every other rearrangement was called non-productive. Following IMGT convention, CDR3 was defined as the stretch from the second conserved V-encoded cysteine up to the conserved J-encoded phenylalanine. The earlier analysis of roughly 590 of the donors excluded any sequence lacking an unambiguous match to a single V gene segment. An earlier analysis of just under 600 of the donors called V segments functional above 56.7% productive rearrangements and segregating when the between-donor standard deviation exceeded 5%. A statistical classification framework was developed to diagnose cytomegalovirus status using the catalog of TCR beta chain sequences. In a later analysis, TCR nucleotide sequences were compared against IMGT/GENE-DB human TR gene sequences so that V and J genes could be assigned. The TCRdist pipeline was used in a later analysis to assign CDR3 sequences and most-parsimonious VDJ recombination scenarios. In a later analysis, each TCR beta chain was defined by its CDR3 amino acid sequence together with its V-gene family, and reads lacking a unique V-gene family were excluded. To address suspected cross-contamination and a sequencing artifact, a later analysis removed some 620 highly shared, low-generation-probability nucleotide sequences. In a later analysis, a clonal expansion index for each public chain was calculated from normalized within-repertoire ranks of inferred template counts. A later analysis computed generation probabilities with a VDJ recombination model fitted to out-of-frame rearrangements, and checked the results against IGoR. A later analysis scored TCR-TCR, TCR-HLA and TCR-CMV co-occurrence with hypergeometric tests, applying a repertoire-size bias correction to TCR pairs. A later analysis estimated false discovery rates by permuting HLA or CMV assignments 20 times. In a later analysis, co-occurring TCRs were grouped using DBSCAN, and TCRdist sequence similarity was added for clustering within HLA-allele-positive subsets. Repertoires with fewer than 30,000 or more than 120,000 public chains, plus five repertoires with anomalous nucleotide sharing, were excluded from co-occurrence clustering. This is the immuneACCESS table as TCRdb keeps it, with only in-frame sequences that have V and J called. A part of the clones is gone; compared with another copy, unresolved V genes explain less than half, and the rest is unexplained. V, J and clone size are those of that table, while D and trimming were read from the DNA. The sample profile shows fewer than 150,000 clones; about four fifths of them were found once. The ten largest account for 2.5% of the sample.

In total, roughly 710 healthy bone marrow donors made up the cohort. At the time of sampling, every cohort member was nominally healthy, though immune exposures that went unrecorded were likely present. The donor tested CMV seronegative, placing the donor among the 350 to 400 seronegative members of the cohort. Each donor provided a peripheral blood sample, and peripheral blood mononuclear cells were used for TCR beta sequencing. The Qiagen DNeasy Blood Extraction Kit was used to extract genomic DNA from the blood cell samples. From the cysteine through the phenylalanine, the CDR3 covers 14 amino acids. Only the CDR3 part of the read is kept: 42 bases, read in frame from the first base. V loses 6 bases at its end and J loses 4 bases; junction bases beyond the gene matches: 10. From a lookup of the germline V gene, CDR1 and CDR2 are SQVTM and ANQGSEA. As regards this clone: The clone's antigen remains unknown. Base qualities are not at hand, and no much larger clone is one base apart.

The origin of this receptor is a male donor in good health and CMV-seronegative. Specimen: PBMCs. The sequence is built from TRBV29-1 and TRBJ1-2, with 8 middle bases fitting TRBD1. The CDR3 corresponds to CSVPGYQGAYGYTF. The nucleotide sequence reads as follows: TGCAGCGTCCCGGGGTATCAGGGGGCCTATGGCTACACCTTC.